The 6 T cell receptor beta chains below all came from one sample that was sequenced in a study. TCRdb used MiXCR to reprocess the reads, holding one entry per CDR3 protein. The data show about 7,000 distinct CDR3 sequences, with approximately 30% seen just once and about a fifth held by the top ten. The sample consisted of blood. The receptors here all came from a human donor.

This clonotype was counted many times. The CDR3 is CASSQDLKGKEKLFF. The CDR3 bases are TGTGCCAGCAGCCAAGATCTAAAGGGAAAAGAAAAACTGTTTTTT. The chain joins TRBV4-2 to TRBJ1-4; D remains ambiguous. V gave up 0 bases and J gave up 8 bases, with 13 bases separating them. Germline V gene sequence: CDR1 LGHNA, CDR2 YNFKEQ. The CDR3 is made up of 15 amino acids.

This clonotype is labeled as medium-sized. The chain carries TRBV29-1 and TRBJ1-1, with D maybe TRBD1 (5 bases). Trimming stripped 1 base from V and 1 base from J, with 7 bases between. Germline CDR1 reads SQVTM; CDR2 reads ANQGSEA. This CDR3 has 13 residues. CDR3 region: CSVEGQGNTEAFF. In DNA, the CDR3 is TGCAGCGTTGAAGGGCAGGGGAACACTGAAGCTTTCTTT. Combining the CDR3 with reference TRBV29-1 and TRBJ1-1 gives the whole variable domain SAVISQKPSRDICQRGTSLTIQCQVDSQVTMMFWYRQQPGQSLTLIATANQGSEATYESGFVIDKFPISRPNLTFSTLTVSNMSPEDSSIYLCSVEGQGNTEAFFGQGTRLTVV.

Sample share makes this clonotype medium-sized. V is TRBV12-3 or TRBV12-4 and J is TRBJ1-6; 8 bases match TRBD1. V shed 8 bases and J 3 bases; nucleotides not matched to a gene: 6. CDR3 length: 15 amino acids. The CDR3 nucleotides read TGTGCCAGCCAGGACAGGGTGGGCTATAATTCACCCCTCCACTTT. Translated: CASQDRVGYNSPLHF.

This clonotype is labeled as medium-sized. In DNA form, the CDR3 reads TGCAGTGCAACGACAGGGGGCGAGTACAATGAGCAGTTCTTC. Protein product: CSATTGGEYNEQFF. The rearrangement uses TRBV20-1 and TRBJ2-1, with 10 bases lining up with TRBD1. This CDR3 has 14 residues. The V and J ends lost 6 bases and 4 bases, in that order; junction bases with no gene match: 6. Germline V gene lookup returns CDR1 DFQATT and CDR2 SNEGSKA (reference sequence).

The chain joins TRBV29-1 to TRBJ2-1; 8 bases line up with TRBD2. Germline-derived CDR1 and CDR2 are SQVTM and ANQGSEA. The CDR3 runs 17 residues. V lost 8 bases, J lost 3 bases, and 18 bases stayed unmatched. CDR3 amino acids: CSSSISGREGFYNEQFF. As DNA, the CDR3 is TGCAGCAGTTCGATAAGCGGCCGGGAGGGTTTCTACAATGAGCAGTTCTTC.

This clonotype was detected many times. V usage is TRBV4-2 and J usage is TRBJ1-4; weak D call: TRBD1 (6 bases). CDR1 is LGHNA, CDR2 YNFKEQ, per germline. Trimming took off 0 bases at V and 5 bases at J, with 13 bases between the two ends. The CDR3 length is 16 residues. This CDR3 is CASSQDRGASNEKLFF. In DNA, the CDR3 is TGTGCCAGCAGCCAAGATCGGGGGGCTTCCAATGAAAAACTGTTTTTT.